Sequencing of this TCR beta chain was carried out in a study of CD8 T cells in ankylosing spondylitis. Study-wide points: Seemingly distinctive of ankylosing spondylitis blood was a TCR beta motif formed by eight highly homologous variants.

Using its own MiXCR run on the 5' RACE reads, TCRdb lists one record per CDR3 protein. The sample records about 800,000 distinct CDR3 sequences, over 9.5% being singletons. Per germline, CDR1 LGHDT and CDR2 YNNKEL (reference sequence). The CDR3 is made up of 14 amino acids. The table lists this clonotype with many counts. As yet, its antigen is unknown. Compared with germline, one end of the junction differs, possibly owing to a read error. The source is a male donor with ankylosing spondylitis. Sequencing was done on a sample of blood, either unsorted or a sorted T cell fraction (not recorded which). The chain recombines TRBV3-1 with TRBJ1-4; 8 bases map to TRBD1. CDR3 in amino acids: CASSPTGVGEKLFF. As DNA, the CDR3 is TGCGCCAGCAGCCCGACAGGGGTCGGAGAAAAACTGTTTTTT.